These 2 T cell receptor beta chains originate from one sample sequenced in a study of control samples from healthy donors and cancer patients. Libraries were prepared by immunoSEQ multiplex PCR; TCRdb keeps only in-frame clonotypes and omits some of them. The sample yields 170,000 or so clones, roughly 89% seen once. Sequencing was performed on blood. The receptors were gathered from a woman between 50 and 59 years old in good health.

The gene calls are TRBV25-1 and TRBJ2-2, with 11 bases aligning to TRBD1. Trimming took 5 bases from V and 6 from J; bases not matched to a gene: 8. From germline, CDR1 is MGHDK and CDR2 SYGVNS. CDR3 size: 16 residues. The CDR3 loop is CASSTWTGGSAGELFF. CDR3 bases: TGTGCCAGCAGTACGTGGACAGGGGGCAGCGCCGGGGAGCTGTTTTTT.

This chain joins TRBV7-8 and TRBJ1-1; D uncertain. Germline-derived CDR1 and CDR2 are SGHVS and FQNEAQ. The CDR3 totals 16 residues. V shed 5 bases and J shed 1 base, with 17 bases lying between them. The CDR3 nucleotides are TGTGCCAGCAGCCGGGCAATTAACGGCCGGAACACTGAAGCTTTCTTT. Protein: CASSRAINGRNTEAFF.